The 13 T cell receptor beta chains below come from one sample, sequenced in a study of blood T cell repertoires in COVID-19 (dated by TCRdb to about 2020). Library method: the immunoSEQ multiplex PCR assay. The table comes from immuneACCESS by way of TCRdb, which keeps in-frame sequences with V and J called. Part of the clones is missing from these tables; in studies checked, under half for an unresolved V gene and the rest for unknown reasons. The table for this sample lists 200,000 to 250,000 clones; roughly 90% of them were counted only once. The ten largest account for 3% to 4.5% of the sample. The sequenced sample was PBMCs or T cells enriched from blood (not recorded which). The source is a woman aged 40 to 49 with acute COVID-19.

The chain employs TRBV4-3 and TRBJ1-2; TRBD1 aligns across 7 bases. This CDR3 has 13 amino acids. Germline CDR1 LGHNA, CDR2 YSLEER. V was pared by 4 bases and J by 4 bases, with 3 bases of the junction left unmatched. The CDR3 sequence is CASSPTGFYGYTF. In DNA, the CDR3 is TGCGCCAGCAGCCCGACAGGGTTCTATGGCTACACCTTC.

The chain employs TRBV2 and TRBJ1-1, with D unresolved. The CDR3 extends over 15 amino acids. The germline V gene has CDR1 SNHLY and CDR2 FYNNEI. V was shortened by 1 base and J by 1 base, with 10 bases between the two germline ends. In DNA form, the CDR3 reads TGTGCCAGCAGTGAAGTAGGCAGGCCGAACACTGAAGCTTTCTTT. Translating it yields CASSEVGRPNTEAFF.

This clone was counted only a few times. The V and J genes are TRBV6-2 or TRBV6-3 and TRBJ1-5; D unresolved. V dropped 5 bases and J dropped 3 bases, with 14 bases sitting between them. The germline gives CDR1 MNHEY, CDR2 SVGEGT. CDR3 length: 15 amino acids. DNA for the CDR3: TGTGCCAGCAGTCCCCCGGGTCCCCTCAATCAGCCCCAGCATTTT. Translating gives CASSPPGPLNQPQHF.

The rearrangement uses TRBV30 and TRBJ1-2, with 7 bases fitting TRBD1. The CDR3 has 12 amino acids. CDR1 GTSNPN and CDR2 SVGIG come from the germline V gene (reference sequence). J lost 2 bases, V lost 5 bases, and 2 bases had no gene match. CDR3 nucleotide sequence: TGTGCCTGGTCGACAGGGAACTATGGCTACACCTTC. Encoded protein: CAWSTGNYGYTF.

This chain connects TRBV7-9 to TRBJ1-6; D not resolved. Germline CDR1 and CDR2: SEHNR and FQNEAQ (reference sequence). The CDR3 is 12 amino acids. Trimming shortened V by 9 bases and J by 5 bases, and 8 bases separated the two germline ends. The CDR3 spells CASSTNNSPLHF. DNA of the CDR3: TGTGCCAGTAGTACGAATAATTCACCCCTCCACTTT. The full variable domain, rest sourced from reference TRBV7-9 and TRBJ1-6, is DTGVSQNPRHKITKRGQNVTFRCDPISEHNRLYWYRQTLGQGPEFLTYFQNEAQLEKSRLLSDRFSAERPKGSFSTLEIQRTEQGDSAMYLCASSTNNSPLHFGNGTRLTVT.

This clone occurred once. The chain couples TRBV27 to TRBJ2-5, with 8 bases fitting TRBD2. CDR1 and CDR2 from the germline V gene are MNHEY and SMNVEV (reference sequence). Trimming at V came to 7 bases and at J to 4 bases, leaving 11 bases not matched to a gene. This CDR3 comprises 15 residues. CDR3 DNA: TGTGCCAGCACCTTTAGCGGGGCCGAGGGAGAGACCCAGTACTTC. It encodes CASTFSGAEGETQYF.

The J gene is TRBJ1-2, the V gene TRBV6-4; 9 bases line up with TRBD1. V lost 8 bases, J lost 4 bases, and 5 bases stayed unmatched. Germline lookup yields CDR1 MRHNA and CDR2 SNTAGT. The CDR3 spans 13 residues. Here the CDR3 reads CASPTTGGYGYTF. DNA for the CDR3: TGTGCCAGCCCTACGACAGGGGGCTATGGCTACACCTTC.

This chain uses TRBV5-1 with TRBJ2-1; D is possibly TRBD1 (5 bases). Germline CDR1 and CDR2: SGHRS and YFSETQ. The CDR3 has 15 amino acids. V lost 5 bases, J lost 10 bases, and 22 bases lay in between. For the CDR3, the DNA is TGCGCCAGCAGACCAGTAGACAGCCTCTTTGGGGAGCAGTTCTTC. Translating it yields CASRPVDSLFGEQFF. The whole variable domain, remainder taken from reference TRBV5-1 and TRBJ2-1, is KAGVTQTPRYLIKTRGQQVTLSCSPISGHRSVSWYQQTPGQGLQFLFEYFSETQRNKGNFPGRFSGRQFSNSRSEMNVSTLELGDSALYLCASRPVDSLFGEQFFGPGTRLTVL.

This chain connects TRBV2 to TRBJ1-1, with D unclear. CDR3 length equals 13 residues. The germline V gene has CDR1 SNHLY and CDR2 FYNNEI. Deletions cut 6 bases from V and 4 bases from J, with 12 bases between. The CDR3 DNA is TGTGCCAGCAGATTTCGATCGGGCACTGAAGCTTTCTTT. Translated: CASRFRSGTEAFF.

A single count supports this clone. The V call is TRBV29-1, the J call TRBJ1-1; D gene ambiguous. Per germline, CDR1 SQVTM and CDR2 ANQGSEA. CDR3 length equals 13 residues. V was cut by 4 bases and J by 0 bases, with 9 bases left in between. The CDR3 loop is CSVVVFLNTEAFF. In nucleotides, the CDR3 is TGCAGCGTTGTTGTATTCTTGAACACTGAAGCTTTCTTT.

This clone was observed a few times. The CDR3 DNA sequence: TGTGCCTGGAGTGACTGGGCGACTGAAGCTTTCTTT. Protein product: CAWSDWATEAFF. This rearrangement joins TRBV30 to TRBJ1-1, with D uncertain. Trimming took 1 base from V and 5 from J, leaving 8 bases between them. The germline V gene encodes CDR1 GTSNPN and CDR2 SVGIG (reference sequence). CDR3 length: 12 residues. The variable domain in full, with the rest retrieved from reference TRBV30 and TRBJ1-1, is SQTIHQWPATLVQPVGSPLSLECTVEGTSNPNLYWYRQAAGRGLQLLFYSVGIGQISSEVPQNLSASRPQDRQFILSSKKLLLSDSGFYLCAWSDWATEAFFGQGTRLTVV.

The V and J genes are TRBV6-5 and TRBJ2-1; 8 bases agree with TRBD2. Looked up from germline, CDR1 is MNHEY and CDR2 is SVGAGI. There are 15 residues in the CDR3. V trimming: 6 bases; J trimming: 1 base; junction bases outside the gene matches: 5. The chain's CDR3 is CASRAGGSSYNEQFF. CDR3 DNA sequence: TGTGCCAGCAGGGCGGGGGGTTCGTCCTACAATGAGCAGTTCTTC.

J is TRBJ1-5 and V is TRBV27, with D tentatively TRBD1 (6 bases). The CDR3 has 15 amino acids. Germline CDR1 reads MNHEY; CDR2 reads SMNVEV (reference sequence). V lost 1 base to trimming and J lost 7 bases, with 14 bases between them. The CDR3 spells CASSLFGQGNQPQHF. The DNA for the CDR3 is TGTGCCAGCAGTTTATTTGGGCAGGGGAACCAGCCCCAGCATTTT.